The 7 T cell receptor beta chains presented below share a single source sample, sequenced in a study of cytomegalovirus exposure and HLA in healthy donors. The PCR contained 60 Vbeta and 13 Jbeta primers. Assay used: immunoSEQ multiplex PCR; TCRdb lists only in-frame clones, some missing. The sample yields 99,000 or so clones, approximately 76% seen once. The material sequenced was PBMCs. These receptor sequences come from a woman in her late teens or twenties in good health and CMV-seropositive.

A single count supports this clone. The chain is built from TRBV30 and TRBJ1-2; a weak D match, TRBD1 (5 bases). This CDR3 has 13 residues. Germline CDR1 is GTSNPN and CDR2 is SVGIG (reference sequence). V was shortened by 2 bases and J by 2 bases, with 9 bases between the two germline ends. Written as DNA, the CDR3 is TGTGCCTGGAGTCCGTGGGGCAACTATGGCTACACCTTC. Translation: CAWSPWGNYGYTF.

This sequence joins TRBV30 and TRBJ2-7; TRBD1 matches at 8 bases. The CDR3 has 13 residues. The J segment lost 3 bases and the V segment lost 5 bases, leaving 6 bases of the junction unmatched. Germline V gene sequence: CDR1 GTSNPN, CDR2 SVGIG (reference sequence). Written as DNA, the CDR3 is TGTGCCTGGGCAGGGGGCTTATTCTACGAGCAGTACTTC. Translating gives CAWAGGLFYEQYF.

The V call is TRBV15, the J call TRBJ1-5, with D unclear. Germline CDR1 and CDR2: LNHNV and YYDKDF (reference sequence). Trimming took 1 base from V and 2 from J, leaving 12 bases between them. The CDR3 has 16 residues. The CDR3 DNA sequence: TGTGCCACCAGCAGAGGAACGGTTGCGGGCAATCAGCCCCAGCATTTT. Protein product: CATSRGTVAGNQPQHF.

The chain links TRBV5-1 to TRBJ1-4, with 8 bases matching TRBD1. The CDR3 has 15 residues. V shed 4 bases, J shed 2 bases, and the junction held 4 bases outside the gene matches. The V gene's germline CDR1 is SGHRS and CDR2 YFSETQ. The DNA for the CDR3 is TGCGCCAGCAGCCAAGACAGGGGCACTAATGAAAAACTGTTTTTT. Translating it yields CASSQDRGTNEKLFF.

About this clone itself: Germline is not matched at one junction end, which may reflect a read error. The V call is TRBV5-4, the J call TRBJ2-1; TRBD1 agrees at 11 bases. Looked up from germline, CDR1 is SGHNT and CDR2 is YYREEE (reference sequence). This CDR3 region has 15 residues. As DNA, the CDR3 is TGTGCCAGCAGGTTGGGTGGGACAGGGGGCAATGAGCAGTTCTTC. Translated, it gives CASRLGGTGGNEQFF.

This clone was counted a few times. The chain links TRBV28 to TRBJ1-6, with TRBD1 identical over 7 bases. CDR3 length equals 15 residues. The germline V gene has CDR1 MDHEN and CDR2 SYDVKM. J lost 10 bases, V lost 5 bases, and 11 bases had no gene match. CDR3 DNA: TGTGCCAGCAGTCCTCTACAGGGGTTGGTGTCACCCCTCCACTTT. This gives the protein CASSPLQGLVSPLHF. The variable domain in full, with the rest retrieved from reference TRBV28 and TRBJ1-6, is DVKVTQSSRYLVKRTGEKVFLECVQDMDHENMFWYRQDPGLGLRLIYFSYDVKMKEKGDIPEGYSVSREKKERFSLILESASTNQTSMYLCASSPLQGLVSPLHFGNGTRLTVT.

This sequence joins TRBV30 and TRBJ2-3; the D gene is possibly TRBD2 (6 bases). The CDR3 has 15 amino acids. Between the trimmed V and J ends, which lost 0 bases and 1 base, there was a span of 11 bases. The V gene's germline CDR1 is GTSNPN and CDR2 SVGIG (reference sequence). The CDR3 nucleotides are TGTGCCTGGAGTGTAGGCGGGGTACGCACAGATACGCAGTATTTT. Its protein is CAWSVGGVRTDTQYF.